These T cell receptor beta chains were read from a single sample in a study of T cell changes during pregnancy in multiple sclerosis. Assay: immunoSEQ multiplex PCR; the TCRdb copy retains only in-frame clones and omits some. The table lists around 62,000 clones, about nine tenths of them singletons. Material: peripheral blood, obtained in the third trimester of pregnancy. Receptors originate from a female donor with multiple sclerosis, enrolled in a pregnancy study. The CDR3 runs from the conserved cysteine through the conserved F or W. Fields, in order: V gene, J gene, clone size, D gene, CDR3 DNA, CDR3 protein. The D gene is left open where the match is weak. Size tells how often a clone was seen (once, few, many) or the class of an expanded clone, and some rows leave it out.

>TRBV27|TRBJ2-5|.|TRBD1
TGTGCCAGCAGTTTACGGGGACAGGGAGGGAAGACCCAGTACTTC
CASSLRGQGGKTQYF
>TRBV9|TRBJ2-2|.|.
TGTGCCAGCAGTTCTGAGGGTAGAGCGAACACCGGGGAGCTGTTTTTT
CASSSEGRANTGELFF
>TRBV19|TRBJ2-2|.|TRBD2
TGTGCCAGTAGTATCGGACTAGCGGGGGGGCGGGTCACCGGGGAGCTGTTTTTT
CASSIGLAGGRVTGELFF
>TRBV6-1|TRBJ1-1|.|.
TGTGCCAGCAGGCCATTGGGGGAGGGGACTGAAGCTTTCTTT
CASRPLGEGTEAFF
>TRBV12-5|TRBJ1-1|.|.
TGTGCTAGTGGTTTGATTTCGACCCATTCAACGTGGACACCTGAAGCTTTCTTT
CASGLISTHSTWTPEAFF
>TRBV19|TRBJ2-5|once|TRBD2
TGTGCCAGTAGTATACTCACGGGAGGTGGCGCGGAGACCCAGTACTTC
CASSILTGGGAETQYF
>TRBV7-6|TRBJ1-3|.|.
TGTGCCAGCAGCACGGACAGTGGAAACACCATATATTTT
CASSTDSGNTIYF
>TRBV6-6|TRBJ2-1|once|.
TGTGCCAGCAGTTTAGGGGGACACCGAAGGGGCAATGAGCAGTTCTTC
CASSLGGHRRGNEQFF
>TRBV2|TRBJ2-3|.|.
TGTGCCAGCAGTACAGGACCAGATACGCAGTATTTT
CASSTGPDTQYF
>TRBV11-3|TRBJ2-7|.|TRBD2
TGTGCCAGCAGTCCGGGACTAGACTACGAGCAGTACTTC
CASSPGLDYEQYF
>TRBV21-1|TRBJ1-1|.|.
TGTGCCAGCAGCAACTTAGAAGAACAGGGATTCACTGAAGCTTTCTTT
CASSNLEEQGFTEAFF
>TRBV4-1|TRBJ2-7|once|.
TGCGCCAGCAGCCAAGATTGGGGCGAAGGCATGGGTTACGAGCAGTACTTC
CASSQDWGEGMGYEQYF
>TRBV28|TRBJ1-1|.|TRBD1
TGTGCCAGCAGTGATGCGCAGGGGGCGAACACTGAAGCTTTCTTT
CASSDAQGANTEAFF
>TRBV6-5|TRBJ2-1|.|.
TGTGCCAGCAGTTGGCAACCGCTTACCTCCTACAATGAGCAGTTCTTC
CASSWQPLTSYNEQFF
>TRBV12-5|TRBJ1-3|.|.
TGTGCTAGTGGTTTTATTACAGACGACAGCTCTGGAAACACCATATATTTT
CASGFITDDSSGNTIYF
>TRBV27|TRBJ2-5|.|TRBD2
TGTGCCAGCAGTTTGGGGACTAGCGGGGGAGAGACCCAGTACTTC
CASSLGTSGGETQYF
>TRBV18|TRBJ2-6|.|TRBD1
TGTGCCAGCTCGGGACAGGTTAGAAGGGCCAACGTCCTGACTTTC
CASSGQVRRANVLTF
>TRBV29-1|TRBJ2-1|.|TRBD2
TGCAGCGTTGAGCGACTAGCGGGCCCCCGGGAGCAGTTCTTC
CSVERLAGPREQFF
>TRBV2|TRBJ2-7|.|TRBD1
TGTGCCAGCAGTATAAACGGAAACAGGGGGGAAGTCGAGCAGTACTTC
CASSINGNRGEVEQYF
>TRBV7-9|TRBJ2-1|once|TRBD1
TGTGCCAGCAGCTTAGTAGTCCGGGACAGGGTGGACAATGAGCAGTTCTTC
CASSLVVRDRVDNEQFF
>TRBV2|TRBJ2-1|.|.
TGTGCCAGCATACTAGCAGTTTACAATGAGCAGTTCTTC
CASILAVYNEQFF
>TRBV19|TRBJ1-2|.|.
TGTGCCAGTACTATGGGGGGCTATGGCTACACCTTC
CASTMGGYGYTF
>TRBV29-1|TRBJ2-5|.|.
TGCAGCGTCGGACAGAAAGACCAAGAGACCCAGTACTTC
CSVGQKDQETQYF
>TRBV5-1|TRBJ1-1|.|TRBD1
TGCGCCAGCAGCGTACAGGGGATGAACACTGAAGCTTTCTTT
CASSVQGMNTEAFF